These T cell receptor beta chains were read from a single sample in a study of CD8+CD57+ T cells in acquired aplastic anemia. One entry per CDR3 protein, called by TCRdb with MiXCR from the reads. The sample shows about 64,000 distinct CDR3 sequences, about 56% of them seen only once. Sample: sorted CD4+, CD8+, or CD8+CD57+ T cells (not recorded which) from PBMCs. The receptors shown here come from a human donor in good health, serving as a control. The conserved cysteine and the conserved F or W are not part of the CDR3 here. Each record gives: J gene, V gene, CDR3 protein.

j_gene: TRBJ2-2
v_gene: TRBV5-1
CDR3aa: ASSLGLAGGTGELF

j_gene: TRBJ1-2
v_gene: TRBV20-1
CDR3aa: SARETGFPGYT

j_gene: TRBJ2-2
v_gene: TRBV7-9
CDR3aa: ASSRRLASTGELF

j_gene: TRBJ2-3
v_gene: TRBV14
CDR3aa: ASSQPRGQATDTQY

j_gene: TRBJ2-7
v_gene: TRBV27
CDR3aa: ASSISGTTYEQY

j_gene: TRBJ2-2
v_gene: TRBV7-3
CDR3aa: ASSLGTGGELF

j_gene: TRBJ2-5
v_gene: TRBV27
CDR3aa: ASSLSLGREAQY

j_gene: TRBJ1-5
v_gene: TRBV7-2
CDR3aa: ASSLVPWQPQH

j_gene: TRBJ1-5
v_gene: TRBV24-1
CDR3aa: ATSGGRGNQPQH

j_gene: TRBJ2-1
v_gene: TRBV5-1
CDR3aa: ASRHSSGQGWNEQF

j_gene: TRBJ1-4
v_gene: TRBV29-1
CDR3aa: SVGTGATNEKLF

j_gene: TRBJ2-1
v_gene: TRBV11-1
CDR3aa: ASSPRGGQGNEQF

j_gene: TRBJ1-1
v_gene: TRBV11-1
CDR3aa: ASMALRFGQGGNTEAF

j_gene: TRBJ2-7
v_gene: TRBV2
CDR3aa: ASSRGREGN

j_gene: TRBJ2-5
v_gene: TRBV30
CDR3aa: AWSVRTETQY

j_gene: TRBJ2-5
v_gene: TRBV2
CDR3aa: ASRQGIGQETQY

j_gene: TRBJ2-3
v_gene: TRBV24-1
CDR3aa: ATSDLNPLAGIPDTQY

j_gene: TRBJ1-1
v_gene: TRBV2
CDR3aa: ASSELTEAF

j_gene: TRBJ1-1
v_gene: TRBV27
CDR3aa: ASSSGRLMNTEAF

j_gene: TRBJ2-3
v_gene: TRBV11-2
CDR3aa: ASSVGGGRTDTQY

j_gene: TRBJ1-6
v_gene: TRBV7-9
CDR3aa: ASSAGTYSPLH

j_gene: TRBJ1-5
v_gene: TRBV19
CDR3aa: ASSFLNQPQH

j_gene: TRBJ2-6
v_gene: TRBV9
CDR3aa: ASSVVGANVLT

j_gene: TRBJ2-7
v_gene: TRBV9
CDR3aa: ASSFGTSGSYEQY

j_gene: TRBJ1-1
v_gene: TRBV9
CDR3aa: ASGDFTGANGWDTEAF

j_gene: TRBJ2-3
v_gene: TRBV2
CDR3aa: ASIVGSTDTQY

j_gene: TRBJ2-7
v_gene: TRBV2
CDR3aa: ASSQGEQY

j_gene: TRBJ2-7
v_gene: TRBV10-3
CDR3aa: AIRALAGVVEGEQY

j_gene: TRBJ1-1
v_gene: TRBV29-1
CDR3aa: SVAQGFDTEAF

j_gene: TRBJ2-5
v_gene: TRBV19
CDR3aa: ASSTWDRVEETQY

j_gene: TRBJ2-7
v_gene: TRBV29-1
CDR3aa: SGMTGAYEQY

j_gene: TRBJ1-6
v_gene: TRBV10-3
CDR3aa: ASALEGIDSPLH

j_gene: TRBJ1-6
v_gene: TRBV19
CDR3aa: ASSGTFTSPLH

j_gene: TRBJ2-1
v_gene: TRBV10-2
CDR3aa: ASSAGTSVYNEQF

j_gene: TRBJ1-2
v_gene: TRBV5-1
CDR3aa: ASSGTLIANGYT

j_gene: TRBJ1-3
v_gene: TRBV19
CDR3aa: ASSSSSGNTIY

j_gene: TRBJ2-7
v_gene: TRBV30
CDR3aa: AWSPDREPRQY